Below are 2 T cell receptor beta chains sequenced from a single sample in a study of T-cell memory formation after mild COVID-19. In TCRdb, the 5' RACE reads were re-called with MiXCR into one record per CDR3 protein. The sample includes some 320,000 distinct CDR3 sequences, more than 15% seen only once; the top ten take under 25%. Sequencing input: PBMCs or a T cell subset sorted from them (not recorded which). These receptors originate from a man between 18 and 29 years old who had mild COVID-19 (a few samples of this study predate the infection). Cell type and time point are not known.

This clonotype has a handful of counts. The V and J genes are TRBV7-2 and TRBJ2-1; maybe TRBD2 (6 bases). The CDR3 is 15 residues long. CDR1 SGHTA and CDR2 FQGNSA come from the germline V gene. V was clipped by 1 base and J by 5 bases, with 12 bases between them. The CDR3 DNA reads TGTGCCAGCAGCTTAGAAGCTAGCGCCGACAATGAGCAGTTCTTC. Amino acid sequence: CASSLEASADNEQFF.

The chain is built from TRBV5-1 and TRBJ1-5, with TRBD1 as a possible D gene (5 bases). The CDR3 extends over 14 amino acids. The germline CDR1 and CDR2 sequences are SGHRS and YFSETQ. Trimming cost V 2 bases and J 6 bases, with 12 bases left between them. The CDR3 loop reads CASSLRGGSQPQHF. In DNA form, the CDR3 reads TGCGCCAGCAGCTTACGGGGGGGGTCTCAGCCCCAGCATTTT.